Sequencing of this T cell receptor beta chain was carried out in a study of identical twins. Study findings and constraints: Beta clonotypes that were abundant in cord blood contained fewer insertions, a pattern absent from memory repertoires. Invariant MAIT and iNKT cells could partly confound zero-insertion analyses.

TCRdb reanalysed the 5' RACE reads using MiXCR and keeps one entry per CDR3 protein. The sample consists of 1.5 million to 2 million distinct CDR3 sequences, around 29% of them appearing once. Note on this clonotype: Antigen specificity is unknown.

The TCR was taken from a newborn girl in good health. The sequencing input was cord blood.

This CDR3 is CASSKGGASNQPQHF. The CDR3 DNA sequence: TGTGCCAGCAGCAAGGGAGGGGCTAGCAATCAGCCCCAGCATTTT. V is TRBV6-5 and J is TRBJ1-5; possible D gene TRBD1, 5 bases. Trimming stripped 6 bases from V and 0 bases from J, with 12 bases between. Germline CDR1 reads MNHEY; CDR2 reads SVGAGI. The CDR3 sequence is 15 residues long.